What follows are 2 T cell receptor beta chains derived from one specimen sequenced in a study of control samples from healthy donors and cancer patients. Profiled with immunoSEQ multiplex PCR; TCRdb holds only in-frame clones, not every one. The sample lists 120,000 to 150,000 clones, over 85% occurring once. The source material was blood. Receptors were obtained from a man aged 25 to 40 in good health.

V usage is TRBV7-9 and J usage is TRBJ1-6; the D is unclear. The CDR3 loop spans 15 amino acids. V was trimmed by 0 bases and J by 7 bases, leaving 10 bases between them. The germline V gene encodes CDR1 SEHNR and CDR2 FQNEAQ (reference sequence). The CDR3 nucleotides read TGTGCCAGCAGCTTAGCGCTTACAGACAATTCACCCCTCCACTTT. Its translation is CASSLALTDNSPLHF.

This chain joins TRBV25-1 and TRBJ2-5, with a weak D call TRBD2 (5 bases). The germline V gene encodes CDR1 MGHDK and CDR2 SYGVNS. V lost 4 bases to trimming and J lost 5 bases, with 11 bases between them. This CDR3 is built from 13 residues. DNA of the CDR3: TGTGCCAGCAGTGGGAGGACGGGGGAGACCCAGTACTTC. Encoded protein: CASSGRTGETQYF.